Shown below are 23 T cell receptor beta chains from a single sample sequenced in a study of read filtering for tumor transcriptome and immune sequencing. This library used 300 to 450 ng RNA and molecular barcoded adaptors spanning alpha/delta and beta/gamma chains. TCRdb re-derived calls from the reads in MiXCR, one entry per CDR3 protein. In the table there are 75,000 to 95,000 distinct CDR3 sequences, roughly a fifth of which are singletons. Sequencing was done on a sample of a population of CD138-negative cells sorted from bone marrow. These receptors came from a donor aged 40 or over with multiple myeloma.

This clonotype has at least ten counts. The J gene is TRBJ2-1, the V gene TRBV5-1; TRBD2 aligns across 9 bases. The V segment lost 6 bases and the J segment 4 bases; nucleotides outside the gene matches: 5. Looked up from germline, CDR1 is SGHRS and CDR2 is YFSETQ. The CDR3 length is 14 residues. DNA for the CDR3: TGCGCCAGCACGGATAGCGGGGGATACAATGAGCAGTTCTTC. This translates into CASTDSGGYNEQFF.

This clonotype was recorded at least ten times. The chain couples TRBV9 to TRBJ1-1; 8 bases line up with TRBD1. The CDR3 covers 14 residues. The trim removed 3 bases at V and 3 bases at J, leaving 4 bases unmatched. From germline, CDR1 is SGDLS and CDR2 YYNGEE. CDR3: CASSAQGVDTEAFF. The CDR3 DNA sequence: TGTGCCAGCAGCGCACAGGGGGTCGACACTGAAGCTTTCTTT.

On this clonotype: One junction end disagrees with the germline gene, perhaps due to a read error. J is TRBJ2-1 and V is TRBV7-2, with 9 bases fitting TRBD2. The CDR3 covers 15 residues. Germline lookup yields CDR1 SGHTA and CDR2 FQGNSA. The CDR3 loop is CASSLRAGGSHEQSF. The CDR3, as DNA: TGTGCCAGCAGCCTGAGAGCGGGGGGTAGCCATGAGCAGTCCTTC.

This clonotype was counted ten times or more. The chain has TRBV9 and TRBJ2-2; unclear D gene. Trimming removed 3 bases at V and 5 bases at J, with 20 bases between. Germline V CDR1 and CDR2: SGDLS, YYNGEE. This CDR3 has 17 amino acids. The CDR3 sequence: CASSAFPRAGGTGELFF. The CDR3 region has the DNA TGTGCCAGCAGCGCCTTCCCACGGGCAGGCGGTACCGGGGAGCTGTTTTTT.

This clonotype was found many times. V and J are TRBV29-1 and TRBJ1-2; D is perhaps TRBD1 (6 bases). The germline V gene encodes CDR1 SQVTM and CDR2 ANQGSEA. Trimming took off 2 bases at V and 2 bases at J, with 12 bases between the two ends. The CDR3 is 14 residues long. CDR3 residues: CSVERTELNYGYTF. Written as DNA, the CDR3 is TGCAGCGTTGAACGGACAGAGTTGAACTATGGCTACACCTTC. The entire variable domain, with the rest obtained from reference TRBV29-1 and TRBJ1-2, is as follows: SAVISQKPSRDICQRGTSLTIQCQVDSQVTMMFWYRQQPGQSLTLIATANQGSEATYESGFVIDKFPISRPNLTFSTLTVSNMSPEDSSIYLCSVERTELNYGYTFGSGTRLTVV.

This clonotype was seen many times. The chain has TRBV28 and TRBJ1-1, with TRBD1 matching over 7 bases. The J segment lost 3 bases and the V segment lost 1 base, leaving 8 bases of the junction unmatched. CDR1 and CDR2 from the germline V gene are MDHEN and SYDVKM. The CDR3 is made up of 16 amino acids. In DNA form, the CDR3 reads TGTGCCAGCAGTTTATCGACAGGGATTGGGTACACTGAAGCTTTCTTT. Translation: CASSLSTGIGYTEAFF. The variable domain in full, completed from reference TRBV28 and TRBJ1-1, reads DVKVTQSSRYLVKRTGEKVFLECVQDMDHENMFWYRQDPGLGLRLIYFSYDVKMKEKGDIPEGYSVSREKKERFSLILESASTNQTSMYLCASSLSTGIGYTEAFFGQGTRLTVV.

This clonotype occurred many times. The V gene is TRBV5-1, the J gene TRBJ2-1; 8 bases map to TRBD1. Germline CDR1 is SGHRS and CDR2 is YFSETQ. The CDR3 is 15 residues long. J gave up 2 bases and V 4 bases, and 5 bases lay outside the gene matches. The CDR3, as DNA: TGCGCCAGCAGCATTCTACAGGGGGCCTACAATGAGCAGTTCTTC. Protein sequence: CASSILQGAYNEQFF.

Of note for this clonotype: A much larger clone lies one base from this, so it may be a read error. The CDR3 coding sequence is TGCAGCCTCGAGGCGGGGTCCGACTGGAAGAAGACCCAGTACTTC. It is translated as CSLEAGSDWKKTQYF. The chain joins TRBV29-1 to TRBJ2-5; D may be TRBD2 (6 bases). From germline, CDR1 is SQVTM and CDR2 ANQGSEA. CDR3 size: 15 residues. Trimming took 8 bases from V and 6 from J, leaving 25 bases between them.

This clonotype has a handful of counts. The chain recombines TRBV7-9 with TRBJ2-3, with D possibly matching TRBD2 (5 bases). V was cut by 3 bases and J by 2 bases, with 15 bases left in between. The CDR3 consists of 16 residues. Germline CDR1 and CDR2: SEHNR and FQNEAQ (reference sequence). The chain's CDR3 is CASSFPRERATDTQYF. DNA for the CDR3: TGTGCCAGCAGCTTCCCTAGGGAGAGAGCCACAGATACGCAGTATTTT. Drawing the rest from reference TRBV7-9 and TRBJ2-3, the complete variable domain is DTGVSQNPRHKITKRGQNVTFRCDPISEHNRLYWYRQTLGQGPEFLTYFQNEAQLEKSRLLSDRFSAERPKGSFSTLEIQRTEQGDSAMYLCASSFPRERATDTQYFGPGTRLTVL.

This clonotype has at least ten counts. The gene calls are TRBV12-3 or TRBV12-4 and TRBJ2-3, with D uncertain. This CDR3 spans 14 amino acids. Between the trimmed V and J ends, which lost 5 bases and 4 bases, there was a span of 13 bases. The CDR3 DNA sequence: TGTGCCAGCAGTGCCCGCCCCGCCCCAGATACGCAGTATTTT. Residues: CASSARPAPDTQYF.

This clonotype was recorded a few times. The chain carries TRBV29-1 and TRBJ2-2; D gene unclear. The CDR3 is 14 amino acids. Between the trimmed V and J ends, which lost 0 bases and 2 bases, there was a span of 7 bases. Germline V gives CDR1 SQVTM, CDR2 ANQGSEA. The CDR3: CSVEDRYNTGELFF. DNA of the CDR3: TGCAGCGTTGAAGACAGATACAACACCGGGGAGCTGTTTTTT.

In this sample, this clonotype turned up many times. The chain joins TRBV12-3 or TRBV12-4 to TRBJ1-5; TRBD1 matches at 11 bases. Losses at the gene ends were 5 bases for V and 3 bases for J; bases not matched to a gene: 3. CDR3 size: 15 residues. CDR3 protein: CASSRTGGINQPQHF. Here the CDR3 DNA reads TGTGCCAGCAGTCGGACAGGGGGCATCAATCAGCCCCAGCATTTT.

This sequence joins TRBV9 and TRBJ2-3; D gene unclear. The CDR3 totals 15 residues. Germline-derived CDR1 and CDR2 are SGDLS and YYNGEE. The V and J ends lost 0 bases and 1 base respectively, with 9 bases between them. The DNA for the CDR3 is TGTGCCAGCAGCGTAGGCGCTTACGGCACAGATACGCAGTATTTT. Amino acids: CASSVGAYGTDTQYF.

This clonotype has ten or more counts. This chain connects TRBV6-5 to TRBJ1-6; TRBD1 might be the D (5 bases). The V end was cut by 0 bases, the J end by 10 bases, with 28 bases between. This CDR3 spans 20 amino acids. Germline CDR1 is MNHEY and CDR2 is SVGAGI. The CDR3 sequence is CASSYSPGTLDGAGYSPLHF. In DNA form, the CDR3 reads TGTGCCAGCAGTTACTCGCCTGGTACCCTCGACGGGGCAGGGTACTCACCCCTCCACTTT.

The chain has TRBV7-2 and TRBJ2-2; perhaps TRBD2 as D (6 bases). Germline CDR1 SGHTA, CDR2 FQGNSA. The CDR3 is 16 residues long. Deletions cut 4 bases from V and 1 base from J, with 13 bases between. In DNA, the CDR3 is TGTGCCAGCAGCTCGGGGGTGACTAAGAACACCGGGGAGCTGTTTTTT. This encodes CASSSGVTKNTGELFF.

This clonotype was found many times. The chain's CDR3 is CASSQALAPGELFF. CDR3 coding DNA: TGTGCCAGCAGCCAAGCCCTAGCTCCCGGGGAGCTGTTTTTT. The chain uses TRBV3-1 and TRBJ2-2; D is perhaps TRBD2 (5 bases). V gave up 1 base and J gave up 6 bases, with 9 bases separating them. The germline gives CDR1 LGHDT, CDR2 YNNKEL (reference sequence). The CDR3 covers 14 residues. Together with reference TRBV3-1 and TRBJ2-2, the CDR3 gives the full variable domain: DTAVSQTPKYLVTQMGNDKSIKCEQNLGHDTMYWYKQDSKKFLKIMFSYNNKELIINETVPNRFSPKSPDKAHLNLHINSLELGDSAVYFCASSQALAPGELFFGEGSRLTVL.

This clonotype was seen repeatedly, ten times or more. The CDR3, as DNA: TGCAGTGCTAGACTAGCTCCAATCTACAATGAGCAGTTCTTC. Amino acid sequence: CSARLAPIYNEQFF. This sequence joins TRBV20-1 and TRBJ2-1; tentatively, D is TRBD2 (5 bases). Trimming left V 2 bases short and J 3 bases short, with 11 bases between. This CDR3 is 14 amino acids long. Germline V gives CDR1 DFQATT, CDR2 SNEGSKA (reference sequence).

This clonotype has ten or more counts. The CDR3 nucleotides read TGTGCCAGCAACAGGGAAGGAGATCAGCCCCAGCATTTT. It encodes CASNREGDQPQHF. This chain links TRBV2 with TRBJ1-5, with D maybe TRBD1 (6 bases). Trimming pared 7 bases from V and 5 bases from J, leaving 12 bases between. Germline V gene sequence: CDR1 SNHLY, CDR2 FYNNEI. This CDR3 contains 13 residues.

This clonotype was recorded many times. V gene TRBV12-3 or TRBV12-4 combines with J gene TRBJ2-7, with no clear D. There are 11 residues in the CDR3. V lost 2 bases and J 7 bases, leaving 6 bases between the germline ends. This chain's CDR3 is CASSLRNEQYF. The CDR3 nucleotides read TGTGCCAGCAGTTTACGGAATGAGCAGTACTTC.

This clonotype was seen many times. The chain carries TRBV7-3 and TRBJ2-7; D ambiguous. Trimming left V 5 bases short and J 9 bases short, with 20 bases between. Germline values: CDR1 SGHTA, CDR2 FQGTGA. The CDR3 length is 14 residues. The CDR3 DNA reads TGTGCCAGCAGCCCGACCCTAAGATCGGATTGGCAGTACTTC. Translated: CASSPTLRSDWQYF.

There are many counts of this clonotype. The chain employs TRBV14 and TRBJ2-1; 7 nucleotides align to TRBD1. The CDR3 sequence is 13 residues long. In germline, CDR1 is SGHDN, CDR2 FVKESK. With 1 base clipped from V and 7 bases from J, the junction kept 1 base outside the gene matches. CDR3 protein: CASSQAGGNEQFF. For the CDR3, the DNA is TGTGCCAGCAGCCAAGCAGGGGGAAATGAGCAGTTCTTC.

Turning to this clonotype: In this CDR3 the conserved last residue, phenylalanine or tryptophan, is missing, so a read error is likely. The V gene is TRBV20-1, the J gene TRBJ1-5; the D gene is possibly TRBD1 (5 bases). CDR3 length: 13 amino acids. V was trimmed by 3 bases and J by 3 bases, leaving 9 bases between them. Germline V lookup: CDR1 DFQATT, CDR2 SNEGSKA (reference sequence). CDR3 sequence: CSARIQDNQPQHL. CDR3 nucleotides: TGCAGTGCTAGGATACAGGACAATCAGCCCCAGCATCTT.

The chain carries TRBV4-2 and TRBJ2-3; D uncertain. The germline V gene has CDR1 LGHNA and CDR2 YNFKEQ. The CDR3 consists of 15 residues. Trimming took 0 bases from V and 6 from J, leaving 13 bases between them. Here the CDR3 DNA reads TGTGCCAGCAGCCAAGAGCGACACCACGGGGATACGCAGTATTTT. As protein: CASSQERHHGDTQYF.